This entry features one T cell receptor (beta chain) sequence. Its matching antigen is unknown. Here immunoSEQ multiplex PCR was the method, and the copy in TCRdb shows in-frame clones only, minus some. The table records around 1.9 million clones, 80% to 95% of them present only once. This sample was taken from a study of shared clonotypes between healthy human individuals. It was CD45RO-negative cells, positively selected for CCR7, that made up naive CD8 cells, with terminally differentiated effector memory CD45RA+ cells excluded. Caucasian adults residing in Nashville, Tennessee made up all the donors. Study-wide findings and caveats: The study generally estimated greater richness for naive than memory subsets.

Trimming removed 6 bases at V and 0 bases at J, with 15 bases between. Germline-derived CDR1 and CDR2 are SNHLY and FYNNEI. This CDR3 has 16 amino acids. The rearrangement joins TRBV2 to TRBJ2-1; D remains unclear. The specimen sequenced was naive CD8+ T cells from PBMCs. The clonotype originates from a man younger than 35 in good health. Some clones in this sample may be carry-over from other donors' samples. The CDR3 spells CASSLFGPDSYNEQFF. The CDR3, as DNA: TGTGCCAGCAGCCTTTTCGGCCCCGACTCCTACAATGAGCAGTTCTTC.